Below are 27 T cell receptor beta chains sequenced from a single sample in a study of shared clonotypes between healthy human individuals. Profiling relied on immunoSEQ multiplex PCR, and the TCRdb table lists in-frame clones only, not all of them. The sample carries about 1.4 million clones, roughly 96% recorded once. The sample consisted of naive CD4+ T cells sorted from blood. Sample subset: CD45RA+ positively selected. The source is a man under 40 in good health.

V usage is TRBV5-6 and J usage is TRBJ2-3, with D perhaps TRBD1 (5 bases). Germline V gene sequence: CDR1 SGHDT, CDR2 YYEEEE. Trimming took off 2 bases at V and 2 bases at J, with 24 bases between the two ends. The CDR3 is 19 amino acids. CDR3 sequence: CASSFYLGRAEIFTDTQYF. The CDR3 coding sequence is TGTGCCAGCAGCTTCTATCTCGGCAGGGCAGAAATTTTCACAGATACGCAGTATTTT.

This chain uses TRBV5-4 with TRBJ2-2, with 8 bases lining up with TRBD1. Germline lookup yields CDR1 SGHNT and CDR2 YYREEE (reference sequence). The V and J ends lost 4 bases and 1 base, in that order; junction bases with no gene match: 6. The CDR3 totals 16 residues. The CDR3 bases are TGTGCCAGCAGCCGCCCGGGACAGGAGAACACCGGGGAGCTGTTTTTT. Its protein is CASSRPGQENTGELFF.

The CDR3 DNA sequence: TGTGCCAGCAGCCCTCTCGGTGGGATCTATGGCTACACCTTC. Residues: CASSPLGGIYGYTF. This chain links TRBV7-9 with TRBJ1-2; D unclear. This CDR3 is 14 amino acids long. Germline assignment: CDR1 SEHNR and CDR2 FQNEAQ (reference sequence). V lost 5 bases, J lost 4 bases, and 14 bases lay in between.

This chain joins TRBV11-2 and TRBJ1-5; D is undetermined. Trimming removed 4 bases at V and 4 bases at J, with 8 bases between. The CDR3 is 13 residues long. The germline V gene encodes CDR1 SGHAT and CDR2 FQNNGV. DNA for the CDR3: TGTGCCAGCAGCTCCAGGCTGAATCAGCCCCAGCATTTT. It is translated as CASSSRLNQPQHF.

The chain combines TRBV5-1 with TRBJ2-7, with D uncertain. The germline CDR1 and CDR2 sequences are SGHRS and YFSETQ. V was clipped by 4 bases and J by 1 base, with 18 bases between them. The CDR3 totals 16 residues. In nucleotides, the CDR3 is TGCGCCAGCAGCCCACAACTCCGTCCCTCTTCCTACGAGCAGTACTTC. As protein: CASSPQLRPSSYEQYF.

CDR3 residues: CASRASGYTGELFF. In DNA form, the CDR3 reads TGTGCCAGCAGGGCTAGCGGCTATACCGGGGAGCTGTTTTTT. This chain uses TRBV28 with TRBJ2-2; 7 positions match TRBD2. Per the germline V gene, CDR1 is MDHEN and CDR2 is SYDVKM. The CDR3 has 14 residues. J gave up 5 bases and V 6 bases, and 6 bases lay outside the gene matches.

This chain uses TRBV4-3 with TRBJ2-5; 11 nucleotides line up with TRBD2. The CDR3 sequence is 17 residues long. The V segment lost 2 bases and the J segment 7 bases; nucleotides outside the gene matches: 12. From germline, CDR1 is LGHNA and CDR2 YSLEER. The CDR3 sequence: CASSQRGLAGGEGTQYF. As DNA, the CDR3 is TGCGCCAGCAGCCAAAGAGGGTTAGCGGGAGGGGAAGGGACCCAGTACTTC.

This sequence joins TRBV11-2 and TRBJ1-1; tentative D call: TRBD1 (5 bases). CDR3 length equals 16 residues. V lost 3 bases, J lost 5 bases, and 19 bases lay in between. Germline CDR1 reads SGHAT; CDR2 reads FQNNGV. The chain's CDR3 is CASSFFWGREGTEAFF. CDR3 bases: TGTGCCAGCAGCTTTTTCTGGGGGAGGGAAGGTACTGAAGCTTTCTTT.

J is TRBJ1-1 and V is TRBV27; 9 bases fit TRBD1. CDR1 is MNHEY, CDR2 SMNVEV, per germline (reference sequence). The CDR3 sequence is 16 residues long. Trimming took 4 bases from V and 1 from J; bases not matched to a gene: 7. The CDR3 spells CASSSGTGFWNTEAFF. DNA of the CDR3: TGTGCCAGCAGTTCCGGGACAGGGTTTTGGAACACTGAAGCTTTCTTT.

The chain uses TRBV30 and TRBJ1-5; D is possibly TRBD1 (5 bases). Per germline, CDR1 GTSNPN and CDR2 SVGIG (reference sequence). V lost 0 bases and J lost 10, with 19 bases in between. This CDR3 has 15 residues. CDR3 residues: CAWSVRGGPGGPQHF. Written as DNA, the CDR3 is TGTGCCTGGAGTGTACGGGGGGGACCCGGGGGTCCCCAGCATTTT. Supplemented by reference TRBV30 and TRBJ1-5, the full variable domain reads SQTIHQWPATLVQPVGSPLSLECTVEGTSNPNLYWYRQAAGRGLQLLFYSVGIGQISSEVPQNLSASRPQDRQFILSSKKLLLSDSGFYLCAWSVRGGPGGPQHFGDGTRLSIL.

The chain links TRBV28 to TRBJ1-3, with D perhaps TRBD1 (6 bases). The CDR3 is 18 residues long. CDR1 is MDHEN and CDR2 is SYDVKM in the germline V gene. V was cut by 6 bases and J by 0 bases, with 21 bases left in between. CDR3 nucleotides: TGTGCCAGCAGCTTTAGGCCTGGGACATCAAGCTCTGGAAACACCATATATTTT. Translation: CASSFRPGTSSSGNTIYF.

Here the CDR3 reads CASSISGTSGEKLFF. Written as DNA, the CDR3 is TGTGCCAGTAGTATTTCCGGGACTTCTGGAGAAAAACTGTTTTTT. The chain links TRBV19 to TRBJ1-4; D might be TRBD1 (5 bases). Germline V lookup: CDR1 LNHDA, CDR2 SQIVND (reference sequence). V was shortened by 3 bases and J by 8 bases, with 16 bases between the two germline ends. The CDR3 is made up of 15 amino acids.

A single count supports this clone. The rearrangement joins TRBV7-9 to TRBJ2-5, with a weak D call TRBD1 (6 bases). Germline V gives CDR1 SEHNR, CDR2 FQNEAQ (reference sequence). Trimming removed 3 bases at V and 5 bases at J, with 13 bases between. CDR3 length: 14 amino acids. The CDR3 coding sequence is TGTGCCAGCAGCTTGTGGGGGCAGGTGGAGACCCAGTACTTC. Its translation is CASSLWGQVETQYF.

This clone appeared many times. As DNA, the CDR3 is TGTGCCAGCAGCATAGGGACTAGCTCCTACGAGCAGTACTTC. Amino acid sequence: CASSIGTSSYEQYF. The V call is TRBV27, the J call TRBJ2-7; 8 positions agree with TRBD2. Germline CDR1 MNHEY, CDR2 SMNVEV (reference sequence). Trimming cost V 6 bases and J 0 bases; bases outside gene matches: 4. CDR3 size: 14 residues.

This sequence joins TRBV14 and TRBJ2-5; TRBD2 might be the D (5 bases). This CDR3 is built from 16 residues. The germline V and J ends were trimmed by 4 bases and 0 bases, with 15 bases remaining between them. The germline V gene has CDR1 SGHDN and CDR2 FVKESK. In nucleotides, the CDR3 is TGTGCCAGCAGCCTTCCCACCGCGAGGGACCAAGAGACCCAGTACTTC. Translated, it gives CASSLPTARDQETQYF.

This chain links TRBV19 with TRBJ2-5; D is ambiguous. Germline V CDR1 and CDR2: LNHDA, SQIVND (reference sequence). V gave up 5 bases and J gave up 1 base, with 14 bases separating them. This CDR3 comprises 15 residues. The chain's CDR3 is CASSPGPGPQETQYF. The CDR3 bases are TGTGCCAGTAGTCCTGGCCCAGGCCCCCAAGAGACCCAGTACTTC.

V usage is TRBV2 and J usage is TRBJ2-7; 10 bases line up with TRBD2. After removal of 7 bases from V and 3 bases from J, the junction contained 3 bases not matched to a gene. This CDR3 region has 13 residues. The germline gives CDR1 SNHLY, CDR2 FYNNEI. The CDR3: CASTLAGHYEQYF. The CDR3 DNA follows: TGTGCCAGCACACTAGCGGGACACTACGAGCAGTACTTC.

CDR3: CAIRETAGPGELFF. The CDR3 region has the DNA TGTGCCATCAGGGAGACGGCGGGGCCCGGGGAGCTGTTTTTT. The chain recombines TRBV10-3 with TRBJ2-2; maybe TRBD2 (6 bases). V was pared by 6 bases and J by 6 bases, with 14 bases between. Germline assignment: CDR1 ENHRY and CDR2 SYGVKD. The CDR3 totals 14 residues.

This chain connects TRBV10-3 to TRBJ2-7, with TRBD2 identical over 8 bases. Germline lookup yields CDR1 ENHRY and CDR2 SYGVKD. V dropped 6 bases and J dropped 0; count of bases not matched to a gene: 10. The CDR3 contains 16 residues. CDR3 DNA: TGTGCCATCAGCATAAAAGCGGGAGTGAGCTCCTACGAGCAGTACTTC. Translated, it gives CAISIKAGVSSYEQYF.

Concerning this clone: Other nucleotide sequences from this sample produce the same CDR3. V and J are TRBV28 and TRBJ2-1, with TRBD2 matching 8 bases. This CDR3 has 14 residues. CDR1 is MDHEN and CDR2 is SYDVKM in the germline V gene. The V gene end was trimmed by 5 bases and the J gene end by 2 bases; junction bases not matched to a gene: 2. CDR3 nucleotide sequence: TGTGCCAGCAGTAGTAGCGGGACCTACAATGAGCAGTTCTTC. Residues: CASSSSGTYNEQFF.

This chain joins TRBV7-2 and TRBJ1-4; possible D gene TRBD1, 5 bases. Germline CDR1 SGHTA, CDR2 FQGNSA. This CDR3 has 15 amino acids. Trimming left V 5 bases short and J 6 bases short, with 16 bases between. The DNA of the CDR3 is TGTGCCAGCAGCCCAGGGTTGTGGGCTCATGAAAAACTGTTTTTT. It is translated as CASSPGLWAHEKLFF.

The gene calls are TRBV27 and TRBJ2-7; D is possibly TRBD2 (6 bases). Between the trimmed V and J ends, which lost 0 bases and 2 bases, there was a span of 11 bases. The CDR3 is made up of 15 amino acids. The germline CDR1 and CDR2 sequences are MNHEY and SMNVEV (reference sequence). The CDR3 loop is CASSLSPTSPYEQYF. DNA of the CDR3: TGTGCCAGCAGTTTATCTCCGACTAGTCCCTACGAGCAGTACTTC.

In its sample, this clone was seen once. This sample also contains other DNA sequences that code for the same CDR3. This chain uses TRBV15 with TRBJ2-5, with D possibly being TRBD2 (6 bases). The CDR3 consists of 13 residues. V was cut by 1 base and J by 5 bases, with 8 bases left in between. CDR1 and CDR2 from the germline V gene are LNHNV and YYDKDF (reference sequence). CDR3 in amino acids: CATSRGGAETQYF. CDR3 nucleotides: TGTGCCACCAGCAGAGGCGGGGCGGAGACCCAGTACTTC.

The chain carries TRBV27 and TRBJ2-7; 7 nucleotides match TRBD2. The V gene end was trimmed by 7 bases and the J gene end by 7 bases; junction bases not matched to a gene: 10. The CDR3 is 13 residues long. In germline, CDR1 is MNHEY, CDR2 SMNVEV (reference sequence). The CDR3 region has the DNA TGTGCCAGCACTGGGGTAGGGGAGGGAGAGCAGTACTTC. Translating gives CASTGVGEGEQYF.

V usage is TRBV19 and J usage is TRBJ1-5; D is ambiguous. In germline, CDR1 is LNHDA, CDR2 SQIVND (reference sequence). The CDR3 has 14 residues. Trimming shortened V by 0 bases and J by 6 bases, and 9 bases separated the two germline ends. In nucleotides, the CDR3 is TGTGCCAGTAGTATAGATTGGGTTACTCAGCCCCAGCATTTT. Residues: CASSIDWVTQPQHF.

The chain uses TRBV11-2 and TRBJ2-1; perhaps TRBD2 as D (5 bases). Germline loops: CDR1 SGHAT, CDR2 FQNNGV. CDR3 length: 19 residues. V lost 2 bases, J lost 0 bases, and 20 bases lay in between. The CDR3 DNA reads TGTGCCAGCAGCTTACGGGCGCGGGCGGCCCCGAGCTCCTACAATGAGCAGTTCTTC. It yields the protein CASSLRARAAPSSYNEQFF.

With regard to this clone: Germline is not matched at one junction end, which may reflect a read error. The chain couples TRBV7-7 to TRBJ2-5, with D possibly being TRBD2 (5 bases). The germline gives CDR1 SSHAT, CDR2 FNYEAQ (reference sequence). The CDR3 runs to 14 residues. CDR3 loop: CASSLASNGETQYF. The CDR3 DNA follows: TGTGCTAGCAGCTTAGCGAGTAACGGTGAGACCCAGTACTTC.